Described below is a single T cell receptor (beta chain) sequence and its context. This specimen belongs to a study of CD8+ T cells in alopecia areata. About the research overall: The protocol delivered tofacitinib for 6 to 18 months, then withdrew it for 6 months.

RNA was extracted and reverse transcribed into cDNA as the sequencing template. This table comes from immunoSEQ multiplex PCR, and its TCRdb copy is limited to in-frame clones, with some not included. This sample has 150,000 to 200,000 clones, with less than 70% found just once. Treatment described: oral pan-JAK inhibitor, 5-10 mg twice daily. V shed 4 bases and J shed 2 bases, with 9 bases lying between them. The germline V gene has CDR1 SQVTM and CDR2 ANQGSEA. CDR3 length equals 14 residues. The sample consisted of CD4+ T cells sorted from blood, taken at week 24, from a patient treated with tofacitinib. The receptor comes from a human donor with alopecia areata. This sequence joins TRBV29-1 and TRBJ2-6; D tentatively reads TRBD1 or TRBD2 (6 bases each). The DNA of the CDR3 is TGCAGCGTTGGGGGGGCGCCTGGGGCCAACGTCCTGACTTTC. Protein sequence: CSVGGAPGANVLTF.